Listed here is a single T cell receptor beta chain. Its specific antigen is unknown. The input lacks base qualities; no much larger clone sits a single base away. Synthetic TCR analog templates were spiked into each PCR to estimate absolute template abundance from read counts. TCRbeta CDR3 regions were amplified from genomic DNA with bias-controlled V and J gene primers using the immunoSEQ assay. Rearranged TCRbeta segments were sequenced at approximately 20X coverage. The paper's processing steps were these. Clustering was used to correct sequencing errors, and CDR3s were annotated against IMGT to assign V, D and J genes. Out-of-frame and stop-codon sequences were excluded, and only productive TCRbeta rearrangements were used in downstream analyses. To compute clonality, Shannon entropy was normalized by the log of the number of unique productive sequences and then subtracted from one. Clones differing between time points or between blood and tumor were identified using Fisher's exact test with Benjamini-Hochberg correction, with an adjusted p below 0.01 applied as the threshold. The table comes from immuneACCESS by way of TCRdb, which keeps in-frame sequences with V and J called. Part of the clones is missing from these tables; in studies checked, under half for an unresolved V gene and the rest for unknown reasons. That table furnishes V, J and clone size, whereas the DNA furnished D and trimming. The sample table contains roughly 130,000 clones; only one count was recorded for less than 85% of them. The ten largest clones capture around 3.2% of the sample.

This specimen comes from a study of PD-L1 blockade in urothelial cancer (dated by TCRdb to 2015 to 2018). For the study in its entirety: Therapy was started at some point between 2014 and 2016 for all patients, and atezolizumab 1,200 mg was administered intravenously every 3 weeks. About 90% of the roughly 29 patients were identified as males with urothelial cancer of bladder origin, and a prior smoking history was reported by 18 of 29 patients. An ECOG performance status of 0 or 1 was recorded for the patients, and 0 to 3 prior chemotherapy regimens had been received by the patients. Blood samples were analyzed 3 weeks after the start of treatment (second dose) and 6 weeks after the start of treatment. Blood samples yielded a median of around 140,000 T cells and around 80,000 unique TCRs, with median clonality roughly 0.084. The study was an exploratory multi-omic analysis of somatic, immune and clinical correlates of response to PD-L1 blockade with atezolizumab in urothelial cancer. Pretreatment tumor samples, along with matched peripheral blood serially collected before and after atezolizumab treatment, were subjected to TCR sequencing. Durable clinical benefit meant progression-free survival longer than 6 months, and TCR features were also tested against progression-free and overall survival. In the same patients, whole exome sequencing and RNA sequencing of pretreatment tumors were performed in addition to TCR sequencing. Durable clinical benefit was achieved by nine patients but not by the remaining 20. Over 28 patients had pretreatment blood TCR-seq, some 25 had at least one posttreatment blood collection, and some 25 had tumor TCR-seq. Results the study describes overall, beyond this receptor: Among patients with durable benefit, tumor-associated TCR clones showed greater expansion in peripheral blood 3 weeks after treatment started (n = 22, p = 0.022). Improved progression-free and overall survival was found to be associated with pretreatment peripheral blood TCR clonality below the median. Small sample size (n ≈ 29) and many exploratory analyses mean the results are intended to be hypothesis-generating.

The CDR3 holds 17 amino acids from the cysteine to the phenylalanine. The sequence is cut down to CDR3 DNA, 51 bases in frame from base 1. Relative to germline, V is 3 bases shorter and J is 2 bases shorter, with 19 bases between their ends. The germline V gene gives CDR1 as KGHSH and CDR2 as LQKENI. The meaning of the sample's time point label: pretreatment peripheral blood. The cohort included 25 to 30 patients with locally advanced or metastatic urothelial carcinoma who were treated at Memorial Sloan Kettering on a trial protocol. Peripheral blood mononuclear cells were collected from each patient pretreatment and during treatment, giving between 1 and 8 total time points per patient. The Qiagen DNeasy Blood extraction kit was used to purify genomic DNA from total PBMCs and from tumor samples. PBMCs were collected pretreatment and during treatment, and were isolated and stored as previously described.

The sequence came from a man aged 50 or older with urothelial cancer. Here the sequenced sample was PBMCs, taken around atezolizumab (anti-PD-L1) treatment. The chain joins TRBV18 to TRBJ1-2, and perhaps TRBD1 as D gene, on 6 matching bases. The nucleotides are TGTGCCAGCTCACCCCAGGGCCCCAGGGGTACGAACTATGGCTACACCTTC. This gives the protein CASSPQGPRGTNYGYTF.